The clone carrying this TCR beta chain was counted many times. Its antigen is as yet unknown. The sample is drawn from a study of T cells in Graves' hyperthyroidism and ophthalmopathy. RNA transcripts provided the source from which TCR beta CDR3 regions were amplified. With the HTBI primer set, the TCR CDR3 went through a first round of RT-PCR. In TCRdb, the multiplex PCR reads were re-called with MiXCR into one record per CDR3 protein. The sample shows roughly 560,000 distinct CDR3 sequences, under 15% of them seen only once. The V gene lost 5 bases and the J gene lost 5 bases, with 4 bases spanning the gap. In germline, CDR1 is MDHEN, CDR2 SYDVKM. CDR3 length: 10 amino acids. Whole-study findings and limits: Using 13 V-J features, a model discriminated ophthalmopathy from stable hyperthyroidism.

The TCR originated in a woman in her thirties or forties with Graves' ophthalmopathy. V and J are TRBV28 and TRBJ2-7; no firm D call. Sequences were obtained from blood. CDR3 residues: CASSQNEQYF. The CDR3 DNA sequence: TGTGCCAGCAGTCAGAACGAGCAGTACTTC.